These T cell receptor beta chains were read from a single sample in a study of cytomegalovirus exposure and HLA in healthy donors. Method: immunoSEQ multiplex PCR; TCRdb's copy keeps in-frame clones and lacks some. In the table there are about 130,000 clones, roughly 80% of which are singletons. Input material: PBMCs. The receptors come from a man aged 25 to 45 in good health and CMV-seronegative. Both conserved end residues are part of each CDR3. A D gene is named only where the DNA matches it firmly. Size is stated for part of the rows, as once, few or many counts, or as a class when the clone is expanded.

>NA|TRBD1|TRBV6-1|TRBJ2-7
TGTGCCAGCAGTGAAGTTACGGGACAGGGGTACGAGCAGTACTTC
CASSEVTGQGYEQYF
>NA|TRBD2|TRBV27|TRBJ2-1
TGTGCCAGCAGTTTAGCGGGGACTAGCGGGAAACATGAGCAGTTCTTC
CASSLAGTSGKHEQFF
>NA|NA|TRBV28|TRBJ2-2
TGTGCCAGCAGTCGTCGACACAACACCGGGGAGCTGTTTTTT
CASSRRHNTGELFF
>once|NA|TRBV5-1|TRBJ1-1
TGCGCCAGCAGCTTGGATCCGGGAACGAACACTGAAGCTTTCTTT
CASSLDPGTNTEAFF
>NA|NA|TRBV6-1|TRBJ1-4
NA
CASILDRGREKLFF
>once|NA|TRBV7-3|TRBJ2-2
TGTGCCAGCAGTGAAGGTAGCGGAACCGGGGAGCTGTTTTTT
CASSEGSGTGELFF
>NA|TRBD2|TRBV7-9|TRBJ2-7
TGTGCCAGCAGCTTAGCCCACGGCCTAGCGGAGTACGAGCAGTACTTC
CASSLAHGLAEYEQYF
>NA|NA|TRBV27|TRBJ2-7
TGTGCCAGCAGTTTAGAGACAGGTTGGGAGCAGTACTTC
CASSLETGWEQYF
>NA|NA|TRBV6-1|TRBJ2-7
TGTGCCCGCGGTTCGGGGGTTAGGTACGAGCAGTACTTC
CARGSGVRYEQYF
>NA|TRBD1|TRBV6-5|TRBJ2-7
TGTGCCAGCAATAGACAGGGGACGGACGAGCAGTACTTC
CASNRQGTDEQYF